The T cell receptor beta chain under discussion was sequenced for a study of T cells after yellow fever vaccination. There are 13 residues in the CDR3. The V and J ends lost 6 bases and 2 bases, in that order; junction bases with no gene match: 5. Germline loops: CDR1 DFQATT, CDR2 SNEGSKA (reference sequence). From the 5' RACE reads, TCRdb called clonotypes with MiXCR, one entry per CDR3 protein. This sample has about 330,000 distinct CDR3 sequences, with roughly 3.9% found just once. This chain uses TRBV20-1 with TRBJ2-5, with 8 bases aligning to TRBD1. The specimen comprised PBMCs, sampled 5 days after the yellow fever booster vaccination. The receptor was isolated from a man aged 18 to 29 who received the YFV17D yellow fever vaccine. The CDR3 DNA reads TGCAGTGCCATTTACAGGGGGCAAGAGACCCAGTACTTC. Protein product: CSAIYRGQETQYF.